A single sample gave rise to the 11 T cell receptor beta chains below, sequenced in a study of T cell repertoires in cytomegalovirus infection (dated by TCRdb to the late 2010s). The sample was run on an Illumina HiSeq 1500. TCRdb reran the public reads through fastp at Q25 and MiXCR, keeping productive beta chains. Rows matching on CDR3 protein sequence are summarized as one entry with the most common DNA and genes. The sample table shows around 100,000 distinct CDR3 sequences, and about 22% are seen once. The ten top clones hold around 40% of the sample. Material for sequencing was CD8+ T cells from PBMCs. These receptors were obtained from a human donor in good health (CMV status not recorded). Some clones in this sample may be carry-over from other donors' samples.

This clonotype was observed many times. J is TRBJ2-7 and V is TRBV7-2; possibly TRBD1 for D (5 bases). CDR3 length equals 12 residues. Per the germline V gene, CDR1 is SGHTA and CDR2 is FQGNSA. V was cut by 5 bases and J by 4 bases, with 9 bases left in between. CDR3 nucleotide sequence: TGTGCCAGCAGCGGGGCGGAGTACGAGCAGTACTTC. Its translation is CASSGAEYEQYF.

This rearrangement joins TRBV28 to TRBJ2-7; 11 bases are a match to TRBD1. Germline assignment: CDR1 MDHEN and CDR2 SYDVKM. The CDR3 is 14 amino acids. Unmatched junction bases numbered 7, after V lost 6 bases and J lost 6 bases. Here the CDR3 reads CASSLGQGAFEQYF. CDR3 nucleotide sequence: TGTGCCAGCAGCCTCGGACAGGGGGCCTTCGAGCAGTACTTC.

In its sample, this clonotype was seen many times. The chain is built from TRBV7-9 and TRBJ2-1; tentatively, D is TRBD1 or TRBD2 (5 bases each). V lost 5 bases to trimming and J lost 2 bases, with 16 bases between them. This CDR3 comprises 16 residues. Germline V gene lookup returns CDR1 SEHNR and CDR2 FQNEAQ (reference sequence). The CDR3 reads CASSPRGGGAYNEQFF. The CDR3, as DNA: TGTGCCAGCAGCCCACGGGGCGGTGGGGCCTACAATGAGCAGTTCTTC.

This clonotype was detected once. This rearrangement joins TRBV7-9 to TRBJ1-6; no definite D call. The CDR3 length is 16 residues. CDR1 and CDR2 (germline): SEHNR, FQNEAQ (reference sequence). The germline V and J ends were trimmed by 4 bases and 3 bases, with 13 bases remaining between them. The CDR3 DNA reads TGTGCCAGCAGCTCTACAGCGGTGAGCTATAATTCACCCCTCCACTTT. Protein: CASSSTAVSYNSPLHF. The variable domain in full, with the rest retrieved from reference TRBV7-9 and TRBJ1-6, is DTGVSQNPRHKITKRGQNVTFRCDPISEHNRLYWYRQTLGQGPEFLTYFQNEAQLEKSRLLSDRFSAERPKGSFSTLEIQRTEQGDSAMYLCASSSTAVSYNSPLHFGNGTRLTVT.

This clonotype appeared a few times. V is TRBV7-2 and J is TRBJ1-4; D may be TRBD1 (5 bases). Trimming removed 3 bases at V and 10 bases at J, with 15 bases between. CDR3 length: 14 residues. CDR1 is SGHTA and CDR2 is FQGNSA in the germline V gene. The CDR3 sequence: CASSFIRDVGKLFF. The CDR3, as DNA: TGTGCCAGCAGCTTCATTCGGGACGTCGGAAAACTGTTTTTT.

This clonotype was picked up many times. The chain recombines TRBV7-9 with TRBJ2-1, with 10 positions matching TRBD2. Germline assignment: CDR1 SEHNR and CDR2 FQNEAQ (reference sequence). V lost 6 bases, J lost 4 bases, and 6 bases stayed unmatched. This CDR3 spans 15 amino acids. CDR3 sequence (DNA): TGTGCCAGCAGTCCAGCGGGGGGGCCGTACAATGAGCAGTTCTTC. As protein: CASSPAGGPYNEQFF.

This clonotype has a handful of counts. This chain joins TRBV20-1 and TRBJ2-3, with 8 positions matching TRBD2. CDR3 length: 15 amino acids. Germline loops: CDR1 DFQATT, CDR2 SNEGSKA (reference sequence). The ends lost 1 base at V and 4 bases at J; junction bases unmatched: 7. The CDR3 region is CSARGSGDGSDTQYF. DNA for the CDR3: TGCAGTGCTAGAGGTAGCGGGGATGGGTCAGATACGCAGTATTTT.

In this sample, this clonotype turned up a few times. The rearrangement joins TRBV27 to TRBJ1-1, with 9 nucleotides matching TRBD1. The trim removed 4 bases at V and 7 bases at J, leaving 10 bases unmatched. The length of the CDR3 is 15 residues. CDR1 MNHEY and CDR2 SMNVEV come from the germline V gene (reference sequence). In nucleotides, the CDR3 is TGTGCCAGCAGTTCACTACGGACAGGGGTTATTGAAGCTTTCTTT. Protein product: CASSSLRTGVIEAFF.

This clonotype was seen at least ten times. J is TRBJ2-6 and V is TRBV7-6; possible D gene TRBD1, 5 bases. V was trimmed by 1 base and J by 8 bases, leaving 9 bases between them. The CDR3 totals 14 residues. CDR1 is SGHVS, CDR2 FNYEAQ, per germline. The CDR3 DNA sequence: TGTGCCAGCAGCTTAGAGTGGACACCCAACGTCCTGACTTTC. Its translation is CASSLEWTPNVLTF.

This clonotype was found a few times. The rearrangement uses TRBV7-6 and TRBJ2-7, with TRBD1 as a possible D gene (6 bases). V was cut by 4 bases and J by 0 bases, with 10 bases left in between. The germline V gene encodes CDR1 SGHVS and CDR2 FNYEAQ. The CDR3 totals 14 residues. In DNA, the CDR3 is TGTGCCAGCAGCTCCCGGGACAACTCCTACGAGCAGTACTTC. Amino acid sequence: CASSSRDNSYEQYF. Looking up the rest from reference TRBV7-6 and TRBJ2-7 gives the full variable domain: GAGVSQSPRYKVTKRGQDVALRCDPISGHVSLYWYRQALGQGPEFLTYFNYEAQQDKSGLPNDRFSAERPEGSISTLTIQRTEQRDSAMYRCASSSRDNSYEQYFGPGTRLTVT.

The genes are TRBV11-2 and TRBJ1-6; 8 nucleotides agree with TRBD1. This CDR3 is built from 16 residues. CDR1 SGHAT and CDR2 FQNNGV come from the germline V gene. Germline trimming cut 5 bases from V and 1 base from J; bases unmatched to any gene: 4. The CDR3 is CASSRTGWSYNSPLHF. CDR3 DNA: TGTGCCAGCAGCAGGACAGGGTGGTCCTATAATTCACCCCTCCACTTT.